This entry describes one TCR beta chain. The sample is drawn from a study of control samples from healthy donors and cancer patients. The ends were cut back, 6 bases at V and 2 bases at J, with 12 bases in the middle. The CDR3 is 14 amino acids. Germline V gene lookup returns CDR1 LNHDA and CDR2 SQIVND (reference sequence). Sequenced by immunoSEQ multiplex PCR; TCRdb stores in-frame clones only, minus some. This sample has about 61,000 clones, with almost 90% found just once. The TCR sequence derives from a man in his fifties or sixties with colorectal cancer. The sequencing input was PBMCs. The J gene is TRBJ2-3, the V gene TRBV19; D gene unclear. CDR3 DNA: TGTGCCAGTAGCGCACATCGATCCACAGATACGCAGTATTTT. As protein: CASSAHRSTDTQYF. Together with reference TRBV19 and TRBJ2-3, the CDR3 gives the full variable domain: DGGITQSPKYLFRKEGQNVTLSCEQNLNHDAMYWYRQDPGQGLRLIYYSQIVNDFQKGDIAEGYSVSREKKESFPLTVTSAQKNPTAFYLCASSAHRSTDTQYFGPGTRLTVL.